The 19 T cell receptor beta chains in this list originate from one sample, sequenced in a study of graft-versus-host responses after intestinal transplantation (dated by TCRdb to about 2021). Interpreted using the paper, the time point label stands for: cells obtained before transplantation from donor or recipient. Libraries came from the immunoSEQ multiplex PCR assay. Here the immuneACCESS table is served through TCRdb, limited to in-frame sequences with V and J called. Missing clones are a known gap in these copies; in checked studies unresolved V genes cover under half, and the rest lacks a known reason. The sample contains about 40,000 clones, 85% to 95% of them found a single time. Together, the top ten hold about 0.54% of the sample. Antigen specificity for these receptors is unknown. The source material was unstimulated CD8+ T cells sorted from spleen or lymph node cells, sampled before transplant. The receptors shown here come from a human donor who was the organ donor for an intestinal transplant.

The rearrangement joins TRBV4-3 to TRBJ1-1; D is ambiguous. CDR3 length: 14 residues. The germline CDR1 and CDR2 sequences are LGHNA and YSLEER. Deletions cut 0 bases from V and 8 bases from J, with 13 bases between. CDR3 sequence: CASSQEAWEREAFF. In DNA, the CDR3 is TGCGCCAGCAGCCAAGAGGCCTGGGAGAGGGAAGCTTTCTTT.

The chain employs TRBV5-4 and TRBJ1-4; D unclear. Germline-derived CDR1 and CDR2 are SGHNT and YYREEE (reference sequence). The CDR3 loop spans 13 amino acids. V lost 2 bases and J 8 bases, leaving 10 bases between the germline ends. Here the CDR3 DNA reads TGTGCCAGCAGCTTAGGAGGAGGGGAAAAACTGTTTTTT. Translating gives CASSLGGGEKLFF.

The chain links TRBV15 to TRBJ2-3; D may be TRBD1 (5 bases). CDR1 is LNHNV and CDR2 is YYDKDF in the germline V gene (reference sequence). V lost 3 bases to trimming and J lost 3 bases, with 13 bases between them. CDR3 length: 15 residues. DNA for the CDR3: TGTGCCACCAGCAGCAGGGTTTTGAGGACAGATACGCAGTATTTT. Amino acids: CATSSRVLRTDTQYF.

The chain carries TRBV6-6 and TRBJ1-2; D remains unclear. The V end was cut by 0 bases, the J end by 4 bases, with 15 bases between. Looked up from germline, CDR1 is MNHNY and CDR2 is SVGAGI (reference sequence). There are 16 residues in the CDR3. CDR3 DNA sequence: TGTGCCAGCAGTTACTCTACGGCCCAGGCCATCTATGGCTACACCTTC. This sequence encodes CASSYSTAQAIYGYTF.

This clone was seen a few times. This chain uses TRBV10-3 with TRBJ2-3, with D tentatively TRBD2 (5 bases). V dropped 3 bases and J dropped 5 bases, with 6 bases sitting between them. Germline CDR1 ENHRY, CDR2 SYGVKD. CDR3 size: 12 residues. This CDR3 reads CAISEAEDTQYF. CDR3 nucleotide sequence: TGTGCCATCAGTGAAGCGGAAGATACGCAGTATTTT.

The chain carries TRBV27 and TRBJ2-7; 11 bases match TRBD2. V was pared by 4 bases and J by 2 bases, with 4 bases of the junction left unmatched. This CDR3 has 15 amino acids. Germline CDR1 reads MNHEY; CDR2 reads SMNVEV (reference sequence). The CDR3 sequence: CASSYSGGEAYEQYF. The CDR3 nucleotides read TGTGCCAGCAGTTATAGCGGGGGGGAGGCCTACGAGCAGTACTTC.

The chain is built from TRBV20-1 and TRBJ2-6, with D hard to call. Germline V CDR1 and CDR2: DFQATT, SNEGSKA (reference sequence). Trimming took off 7 bases at V and 2 bases at J, with 3 bases between the two ends. The CDR3 has 11 amino acids. CDR3 sequence reads: CSGPGANVLTF. CDR3 DNA sequence: TGCAGTGGCCCTGGGGCCAACGTCCTGACTTTC.

The V and J genes are TRBV7-9 and TRBJ1-1; 7 nucleotides align to TRBD1. Trimming removed 8 bases from V and 3 bases from J; junction bases left unmatched: 12. Looked up from germline, CDR1 is SEHNR and CDR2 is FQNEAQ (reference sequence). The CDR3 runs to 15 residues. CDR3 amino acids: CASQTVKGAYTEAFF. The CDR3 nucleotides are TGTGCCAGCCAGACAGTTAAGGGGGCTTACACTGAAGCTTTCTTT. The entire variable domain, with the rest obtained from reference TRBV7-9 and TRBJ1-1, is as follows: DTGVSQNPRHKITKRGQNVTFRCDPISEHNRLYWYRQTLGQGPEFLTYFQNEAQLEKSRLLSDRFSAERPKGSFSTLEIQRTEQGDSAMYLCASQTVKGAYTEAFFGQGTRLTVV.

The chain uses TRBV19 and TRBJ1-2, with 11 bases identical to TRBD1. Germline assignment: CDR1 LNHDA and CDR2 SQIVND (reference sequence). With V trimmed by 10 bases and J by 8 bases, 15 bases remained unmatched. The CDR3 loop spans 15 amino acids. CDR3 in DNA: TGTGCCACCTACCCCCACGGGACAGGGGGTTTGGGCTACACCTTC. This sequence encodes CATYPHGTGGLGYTF. The full variable domain, completed using reference TRBV19 and TRBJ1-2, is DGGITQSPKYLFRKEGQNVTLSCEQNLNHDAMYWYRQDPGQGLRLIYYSQIVNDFQKGDIAEGYSVSREKKESFPLTVTSAQKNPTAFYLCATYPHGTGGLGYTFGSGTRLTVV.

This clone was detected only once. Here the CDR3 reads CASSDNPAGATDTQYF. The CDR3 DNA reads as TGTGCCAGCAGTGACAATCCAGCGGGGGCCACAGATACGCAGTATTTT. The chain has TRBV6-4 and TRBJ2-3; 8 bases line up with TRBD2. J gave up 2 bases and V 2 bases, and 6 bases lay outside the gene matches. Germline CDR1 and CDR2: MRHNA and SNTAGT. The CDR3 runs to 16 residues.

The V and J genes are TRBV18 and TRBJ2-3; D could derive from TRBD1 or TRBD2 (6 bases each). The CDR3 runs 14 residues. CDR1 KGHSH and CDR2 LQKENI come from the germline V gene. Trimming removed 2 bases at V and 2 bases at J, with 8 bases between. The CDR3 sequence is CASSPRGATDTQYF. The CDR3 DNA sequence: TGTGCCAGCTCACCAAGGGGGGCCACAGATACGCAGTATTTT. The entire variable domain, with the rest obtained from reference TRBV18 and TRBJ2-3, is as follows: NAGVMQNPRHLVRRRGQEARLRCSPMKGHSHVYWYRQLPEEGLKFMVYLQKENIIDESGMPKERFSAEFPKEGPSILRIQQVVRGDSAAYFCASSPRGATDTQYFGPGTRLTVL.

This clone has only one observation. This chain uses TRBV27 with TRBJ1-6; TRBD1 agrees at 9 bases. Trimming took 2 bases from V and 10 from J; bases not matched to a gene: 3. Germline CDR1 reads MNHEY; CDR2 reads SMNVEV (reference sequence). This CDR3 region has 14 residues. Here the CDR3 DNA reads TGTGCCAGCAGTTTAGGGACAGGGCACTCACCCCTCCACTTT. It yields the protein CASSLGTGHSPLHF.

The rearrangement uses TRBV2 and TRBJ1-2, with 9 bases fitting TRBD1. The CDR3 contains 17 residues. Trimming at V came to 6 bases and at J to 4 bases, leaving 15 bases not matched to a gene. Germline CDR1 is SNHLY and CDR2 is FYNNEI. In DNA, the CDR3 is TGTGCCAGCAGAGGTCCGGGACAGGGCCTGAAGGGCTATGGCTACACCTTC. It encodes CASRGPGQGLKGYGYTF.

This clone has a single count. The chain is built from TRBV2 and TRBJ1-2; the D is unclear. Trimming took 3 bases from V and 0 from J, leaving 11 bases between them. The germline V gene encodes CDR1 SNHLY and CDR2 FYNNEI. The CDR3 runs 15 residues. The CDR3 DNA reads as TGTGCCAGCAGTGAGGAGCCCTTAGCTAACTATGGCTACACCTTC. This gives the protein CASSEEPLANYGYTF. The full variable domain, its missing parts supplied by reference TRBV2 and TRBJ1-2, is EPEVTQTPSHQVTQMGQEVILRCVPISNHLYFYWYRQILGQKVEFLVSFYNNEISEKSEIFDDQFSVERPDGSNFTLKIRSTKLEDSAMYFCASSEEPLANYGYTFGSGTRLTVV.

The chain has TRBV19 and TRBJ2-3; 9 bases fit TRBD2. The V gene's germline CDR1 is LNHDA and CDR2 SQIVND (reference sequence). This CDR3 region has 15 residues. J gave up 4 bases and V 5 bases, and 7 bases lay outside the gene matches. CDR3 protein: CASSSGLARSDTQYF. Written as DNA, the CDR3 is TGTGCCAGTAGTTCCGGACTAGCGAGGTCAGATACGCAGTATTTT.

The chain recombines TRBV7-9 with TRBJ2-1; TRBD2 agrees at 11 bases. J lost 9 bases, V lost 5 bases, and 9 bases had no gene match. CDR3 size: 15 residues. Germline CDR1 reads SEHNR; CDR2 reads FQNEAQ (reference sequence). The CDR3 DNA is TGTGCCAGCAGCCTCCTAGCGGGGGGCTATAGTGAGCAGTTCTTC. Encoded protein: CASSLLAGGYSEQFF.

The chain is built from TRBV11-2 and TRBJ2-1; D might be TRBD2 (5 bases). The CDR3 sequence is 16 residues long. Trimming shortened V by 2 bases and J by 7 bases, and 18 bases separated the two germline ends. CDR1 is SGHAT and CDR2 is FQNNGV in the germline V gene. The CDR3 sequence is CASSLWPSPFYNEQFF. The CDR3 DNA reads TGTGCCAGCAGCTTATGGCCTAGCCCCTTTTATAATGAGCAGTTCTTC.

The rearrangement uses TRBV5-6 and TRBJ1-4, with D possibly matching TRBD1 (5 bases). The CDR3 covers 15 residues. Trimming pared 0 bases from V and 6 bases from J, leaving 12 bases between. The germline CDR1 and CDR2 sequences are SGHDT and YYEEEE. CDR3 sequence reads: CASSLGRDLYEKLFF. CDR3 DNA sequence: TGTGCCAGCAGCTTGGGAAGGGACCTATATGAAAAACTGTTTTTT.

V gene TRBV4-3 combines with J gene TRBJ2-5, with 9 bases aligning to TRBD2. Germline loops: CDR1 LGHNA, CDR2 YSLEER. The CDR3 is made up of 16 amino acids. With 0 bases clipped from V and 3 bases from J, the junction kept 5 bases outside the gene matches. CDR3 coding DNA: TGCGCCAGCAGCCAAGATGAAGGCGGGAGGGAAGAGACCCAGTACTTC. This encodes CASSQDEGGREETQYF.